What follows is one TCR beta chain and its context. Trimming pared 6 bases from V and 2 bases from J, leaving 16 bases between. The CDR3 contains 15 residues. Germline V lookup: CDR1 MNHEY, CDR2 SMNVEV (reference sequence). These data belong to a study of CD8 T cells in Susac syndrome. The RNA, about 0.5 to 1 ug, was put through reverse transcription using random hexamers. TCRdb reprocessed the immunoSEQ multiplex PCR reads via MiXCR and lists one record per CDR3 protein. The profile covers about 20,000 distinct CDR3 sequences, with 85% to 95% appearing a single time and under 0.3% taken by the ten largest.

This clonotype was sampled from a human donor in good health. Sequenced input: CD8+ T cells from PBMCs. The rearrangement joins TRBV27 to TRBJ1-1; the D gene is possibly TRBD1 (5 bases). CDR3 bases: TGTGCCAGCAGAATGGGAACAGGCGCCAACACTGAAGCTTTCTTT. It translates to CASRMGTGANTEAFF.